This T cell receptor (beta chain) was captured by sequencing in a study of blood T cell repertoires in COVID-19. Turning to the study itself: Both acute and convalescent COVID-19 samples were obtained from the United States, Italy and Spain. Sample material is recorded as cDNA or gDNA derived from T cells, B-cell-depleted T cells, or PBMCs.

TCRdb's copy holds only in-frame clones and misses some; the assay was immunoSEQ multiplex PCR. Among 200,000 to 300,000 clones listed, 85% to 90% were seen once. V gave up 4 bases and J gave up 7 bases, with 19 bases separating them. Germline CDR1 and CDR2: LNHNV and YYDKDF (reference sequence). The CDR3 runs to 15 residues. This rearrangement joins TRBV15 to TRBJ1-2, with D possibly matching TRBD1 (6 bases). This TCR derives from a woman aged 40 to 49 with acute or convalescent COVID-19. Sequenced input: peripheral blood. The CDR3 loop is CATSIRGHAAPGYTF. The DNA for the CDR3 is TGTGCCACCAGCATAAGGGGACACGCCGCGCCTGGCTACACCTTC.